This T cell receptor beta chain was sequenced during a study of cytomegalovirus exposure and HLA in healthy donors. Points from the study as a whole: Among TCR beta chains, those listed as cytomegalovirus-associated numbered over 150.

Germline values: CDR1 SGHNT, CDR2 YENEEA. Trimming took 2 bases from V and 2 from J, leaving 10 bases between them. This CDR3 spans 15 amino acids. With 60 Vbeta and 13 Jbeta primers, the PCR was carried out. Profiling relied on immunoSEQ multiplex PCR, and the TCRdb table lists in-frame clones only, not all of them. The table has roughly 280,000 clones, 72% seen once; the top ten hold under 2.5%. A note on this clone: Antigen: not known.

Sequenced input: PBMCs. This clonotype originated in a female donor in good health and CMV-seronegative. The V call is TRBV11-3, the J call TRBJ1-3, with D tentatively TRBD1 (5 bases). This CDR3 reads CASSLSSGAGNTIYF. CDR3 bases: TGTGCCAGCAGCTTATCATCGGGGGCTGGAAACACCATATATTTT.